One sample yielded the 10 T cell receptor beta chains listed below, sequenced in a study of coeliac disease. Using immunoSEQ multiplex PCR, the repertoire was profiled, and TCRdb retains in-frame clones only, with some absent. The data contain some 5,100 clones, 50% to 60% of them singletons. Sequencing input: intraepithelial lymphocytes from the gut. The source is a woman aged 30 to 39 with active celiac disease.

This clone was counted a few times. The V and J genes are TRBV29-1 and TRBJ2-5, with D hard to call. The V end was cut by 3 bases, the J end by 5 bases, with 7 bases between. Germline CDR1 reads SQVTM; CDR2 reads ANQGSEA. The CDR3 is 11 residues long. The CDR3 loop is CSVDSWETQYF. For the CDR3, the DNA is TGCAGCGTTGACAGTTGGGAGACCCAGTACTTC.

The chain has TRBV29-1 and TRBJ2-3; D might be TRBD1 (7 bases). Germline CDR1 is SQVTM and CDR2 is ANQGSEA. V lost 7 bases to trimming and J lost 2 bases, with 19 bases between them. The CDR3 runs to 15 residues. The CDR3 nucleotides are TGCAGCGCCTACCTTCCAGGGGGGCCCACAGATACGCAGTATTTT. Its protein product is CSAYLPGGPTDTQYF.

This chain's CDR3 is CASSQETELNTEAFF. DNA of the CDR3: TGTGCCAGCAGTCAAGAAACGGAGCTGAACACTGAAGCTTTCTTT. The chain employs TRBV28 and TRBJ1-1, with D hard to call. Deletions cut 5 bases from V and 0 bases from J, with 13 bases between. The CDR3 is 15 residues long. CDR1 MDHEN and CDR2 SYDVKM come from the germline V gene.

A few counts support this clone. The gene calls are TRBV7-3 and TRBJ2-5, with a weak D call TRBD1 (6 bases). There are 14 residues in the CDR3. The V and J ends lost 3 bases and 5 bases respectively, with 13 bases between them. Per germline, CDR1 SGHTA and CDR2 FQGTGA. CDR3 amino acids: CASSFGRTGETQYF. The CDR3 bases are TGTGCCAGCAGCTTCGGGCGTACAGGGGAGACCCAGTACTTC.

A note on this clone: One end of the junction varies from germline; a read error may be responsible. The V and J genes are TRBV6-4 and TRBJ2-5, with TRBD1 identical over 8 bases. CDR1 MRHNA and CDR2 SNTAGT come from the germline V gene. The CDR3 contains 17 residues. CDR3: CASSGDVGGQGVEAQYF. The CDR3 DNA reads TGTGCCAGCAGCGGCGACGTGGGAGGACAGGGTGTAGAGGCCCAGTACTTC.

The CDR3 loop reads CASSLDSSGGAWEQFF. CDR3 nucleotides: TGCGCCAGCAGCTTGGATTCTAGCGGGGGGGCCTGGGAGCAGTTCTTC. This chain joins TRBV5-1 and TRBJ2-1, with 12 bases aligning to TRBD2. J gave up 10 bases and V 0 bases, and 8 bases lay outside the gene matches. Germline values: CDR1 SGHRS, CDR2 YFSETQ. CDR3 length: 16 residues.

The DNA of the CDR3 is TGCGCCAGGGGGGCAAGGGGCGGTGGCTACACCTTC. It yields the protein CARGARGGGYTF. The J gene is TRBJ1-2, the V gene TRBV10-1; TRBD1 is a possible D gene (6 bases). V was cut by 9 bases and J by 7 bases, with 15 bases left in between. Germline assignment: CDR1 WNHNN and CDR2 SYGVQD (reference sequence). The CDR3 is 12 amino acids.

This clone was observed a few times. The genes are TRBV28 and TRBJ1-5, with D perhaps TRBD1 (5 bases). The ends were cut back, 3 bases at V and 10 bases at J, with 16 bases in the middle. CDR1 and CDR2 (germline): MDHEN, SYDVKM. The CDR3 is 14 residues long. This CDR3 is CASSLWRDLSPQHF. CDR3 DNA sequence: TGTGCCAGCAGTTTGTGGAGGGACTTATCTCCCCAGCATTTT.

This chain connects TRBV29-1 to TRBJ1-1, with D tentatively TRBD1 (6 bases). The V and J ends lost 1 base and 4 bases respectively, with 13 bases between them. CDR3 length: 14 residues. Germline CDR1 reads SQVTM; CDR2 reads ANQGSEA. CDR3 nucleotide sequence: TGCAGCGTTGAAGCCCGATCAGGGGCCACTGAAGCTTTCTTT. Its translation: CSVEARSGATEAFF.

The chain employs TRBV2 and TRBJ1-1; 11 positions agree with TRBD1. V was pared by 6 bases and J by 2 bases, with 5 bases of the junction left unmatched. This CDR3 region has 15 residues. Germline V lookup: CDR1 SNHLY, CDR2 FYNNEI. The CDR3 nucleotides read TGTGCCAGCAGGGACAGGGGGCTAAGTAACACTGAAGCTTTCTTT. This sequence encodes CASRDRGLSNTEAFF.